This T cell receptor beta chain was identified during a study of immune evolution from preneoplasia to lung adenocarcinoma. Study-level background: HLA loss of heterozygosity: under 7.5% AIS, about 15% MIA, approximately 35% ADC, none AAH.

The table came from immunoSEQ multiplex PCR; TCRdb's copy has only in-frame clones and leaves some out. The sample contains more than 25,000 clones, roughly 70% of which appear only once. The germline V and J ends were trimmed by 7 bases and 4 bases, with 17 bases remaining between them. CDR1 and CDR2 from the germline V gene are WSHSY and SAAADI. The CDR3 totals 15 residues. Notes on the study in general: Normal lung had the highest top T cell clone frequencies.

For this clone: The antigen remains unidentified.

This clonotype originated in a person between 60 and 69 years old with invasive lung adenocarcinoma. Some clones in this sample may be carry-over from other donors' samples. The V and J genes are TRBV10-2 and TRBJ2-1; perhaps TRBD2 as D (5 bases). Sequencing used FFPE invasive lung adenocarcinoma tissue. DNA for the CDR3: TGCGCCAGCAATGAAGAGATACGGGAATACAATGAGCAGTTCTTC. Encoded protein: CASNEEIREYNEQFF.